This TCR beta chain comes out of a study of blood T cell repertoires in COVID-19. As originally analysed: Reference gene primers were amplified, and this amplification served to estimate nucleated cell counts. The assay was immunoSEQ multiplex PCR, and TCRdb's table has in-frame clones only and misses some. D and trimming were read from the DNA, whereas the V and J calls and clone size are those reported in that table. The sample consists of some 130,000 clones, around nine tenths of them appearing once. V was pared by 5 bases and J by 4 bases, with 2 bases of the junction left unmatched. The CDR3 runs 14 residues. The germline CDR1 and CDR2 sequences are LNHNV and YYDKDF (reference sequence). It was during active infection that Seattle patients were enrolled and then longitudinally followed.

V is TRBV15 and J is TRBJ1-5; 10 nucleotides align to TRBD1. The TCR sequence derives from a man aged 55 to 70 with COVID-19, enrolled during active disease. The material sequenced was peripheral blood. CDR3 residues: CATSWTGGNQPQHF. The DNA for the CDR3 is TGTGCCACCAGCTGGACAGGGGGAAATCAGCCCCAGCATTTT.